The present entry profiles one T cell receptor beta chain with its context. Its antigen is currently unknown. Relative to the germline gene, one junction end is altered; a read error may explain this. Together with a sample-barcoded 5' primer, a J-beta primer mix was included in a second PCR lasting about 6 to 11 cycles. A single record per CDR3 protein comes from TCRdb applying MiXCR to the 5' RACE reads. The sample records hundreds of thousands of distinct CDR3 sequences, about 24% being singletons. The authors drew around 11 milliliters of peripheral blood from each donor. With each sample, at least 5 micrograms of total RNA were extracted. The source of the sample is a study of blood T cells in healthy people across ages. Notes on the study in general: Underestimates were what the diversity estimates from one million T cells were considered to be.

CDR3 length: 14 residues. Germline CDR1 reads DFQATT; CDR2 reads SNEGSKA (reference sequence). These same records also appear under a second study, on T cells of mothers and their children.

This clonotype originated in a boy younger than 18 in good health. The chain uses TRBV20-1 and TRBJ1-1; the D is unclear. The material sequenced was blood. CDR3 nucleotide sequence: TGTAGTGCTAGGATAAATTTAGGGAACACTGAAGCTTTCTTT. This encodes CSARINLGNTEAFF.